These 23 T cell receptor beta chains were all obtained from the same sample, sequenced in a study of blood T cell repertoires in COVID-19. Sequencing used immunoSEQ multiplex PCR; TCRdb keeps in-frame clones, though not all of them. The sample lists about 320,000 clones; 75% to 90% were seen once. The source material was PBMCs or T cells enriched from blood (not recorded which). Receptor source: a woman aged 30 to 39 who had been exposed to COVID-19.

This clone showed up just a few times. The chain recombines TRBV28 with TRBJ1-2, with 8 bases aligning to TRBD1. The CDR3 length is 15 residues. Germline-derived CDR1 and CDR2 are MDHEN and SYDVKM. Trimming at V came to 1 base and at J to 7 bases, leaving 8 bases not matched to a gene. The CDR3 reads CASSLSTGGGGGYTF. As DNA, the CDR3 is TGTGCCAGCAGTTTATCCACAGGGGGGGGTGGTGGCTACACCTTC.

The J gene is TRBJ2-1, the V gene TRBV3-1 (or the pseudogene TRBV3-2); D unresolved. Trimming removed 0 bases from V and 3 bases from J, with 9 bases in between. CDR3 size: 15 residues. Germline V lookup: CDR1 LGHDT, CDR2 YNNKEL (reference sequence). As DNA, the CDR3 is TGTGCCAGCAGCCAAGATTATGAGCGCTACAATGAGCAGTTCTTC. Amino acid sequence: CASSQDYERYNEQFF.

The chain carries TRBV27 and TRBJ1-2; possible D gene TRBD1, 5 bases. This CDR3 region has 13 residues. Germline assignment: CDR1 MNHEY and CDR2 SMNVEV (reference sequence). Trimming shortened V by 3 bases and J by 4 bases, and 9 bases separated the two germline ends. As DNA, the CDR3 is TGTGCCAGCAGTTTGATGGGGGGCTATGGCTACACCTTC. Encoded protein: CASSLMGGYGYTF.

This clone was seen ten or more times. The rearrangement joins TRBV10-1 to TRBJ2-2, with D perhaps TRBD2 (6 bases). From germline, CDR1 is WNHNN and CDR2 SYGVQD (reference sequence). V was pared by 0 bases and J by 4 bases, with 15 bases between. The CDR3 runs to 17 residues. CDR3 bases: TGCGCCAGCAGTGAGTCTCCGGGGGAAATGGGCACCGGGGAGCTGTTTTTT. It codes for CASSESPGEMGTGELFF.

V usage is TRBV12-3 or TRBV12-4 and J usage is TRBJ1-1; D gene uncertain. CDR3 length: 13 residues. V was cut by 7 bases and J by 4 bases, with 13 bases left in between. For the CDR3, the DNA is TGTGCCAGCACCTCCTTCGAGGGCACTGAAGCTTTCTTT. This sequence encodes CASTSFEGTEAFF.

V gene TRBV20-1 combines with J gene TRBJ1-2; no firm D call. The CDR3 consists of 9 residues. Trimming took off 6 bases at V and 4 bases at J, with 3 bases between the two ends. Germline V gives CDR1 DFQATT, CDR2 SNEGSKA (reference sequence). The CDR3 protein is CSAGYGYTF. CDR3 DNA sequence: TGCAGTGCCGGCTATGGCTACACCTTC.

This chain links TRBV12-3 or TRBV12-4 with TRBJ1-5; 7 nucleotides align to TRBD1. The ends lost 7 bases at V and 7 bases at J; junction bases unmatched: 7. The CDR3 length is 13 residues. CDR3 in amino acids: CASTRIRGQPQHF. Written as DNA, the CDR3 is TGTGCCAGCACCCGGATCAGGGGGCAGCCCCAGCATTTT.

The chain combines TRBV7-2 with TRBJ2-3; D possibly corresponds to TRBD2 (6 bases). V was cut by 5 bases and J by 4 bases, with 13 bases left in between. This CDR3 spans 14 amino acids. CDR1 and CDR2 from the germline V gene are SGHTA and FQGNSA. Written as DNA, the CDR3 is TGTGCCAGCAGCGCGACTAGATTTGCAGATACGCAGTATTTT. This gives the protein CASSATRFADTQYF.

The chain uses TRBV7-8 and TRBJ2-7; D not certain. CDR1 and CDR2 from the germline V gene are SGHVS and FQNEAQ. Trimming took 2 bases from V and 0 from J, leaving 11 bases between them. The CDR3 has 15 amino acids. CDR3 region: CASSLIQVHSYEQYF. The CDR3 DNA reads TGTGCCAGCAGCTTAATCCAGGTTCACTCCTACGAGCAGTACTTC.

The J gene is TRBJ2-7, the V gene TRBV28, with D perhaps TRBD1 (6 bases). Trimming shortened V by 6 bases and J by 4 bases, and 19 bases separated the two germline ends. The germline CDR1 and CDR2 sequences are MDHEN and SYDVKM. CDR3 length equals 15 residues. The CDR3 DNA reads as TGTGCCAGCAGCTCTGATGGGACAAGCCCTTACGAGCAGTACTTC. Translated: CASSSDGTSPYEQYF.

The chain carries TRBV5-1 and TRBJ2-1, with D possibly matching TRBD1 (5 bases). The CDR3 sequence is 12 residues long. V lost 2 bases and J 10 bases, leaving 10 bases between the germline ends. The germline gives CDR1 SGHRS, CDR2 YFSETQ. In DNA, the CDR3 is TGCGCCAGCAGCTTTCGACAGAGAGAGCAGTTCTTC. Translating gives CASSFRQREQFF.

This chain uses TRBV2 with TRBJ2-7; D possibly corresponds to TRBD1 (6 bases). Germline CDR1 reads SNHLY; CDR2 reads FYNNEI. The CDR3 contains 15 residues. Trimming removed 7 bases from V and 0 bases from J, with 16 bases in between. The CDR3: CASNPQGFSSYEQYF. CDR3 coding DNA: TGTGCCAGCAATCCCCAGGGGTTCAGCTCCTACGAGCAGTACTTC.

The rearrangement uses TRBV12-5 and TRBJ1-6; D gene unclear. V was cut by 3 bases and J by 7 bases, with 19 bases left in between. The CDR3 consists of 17 residues. The germline gives CDR1 LGHNT, CDR2 FRNRAP. The CDR3 loop reads CASGFALGGVANSPLHF. In nucleotides, the CDR3 is TGTGCTAGTGGTTTCGCTTTGGGCGGGGTCGCCAATTCACCCCTCCACTTT.

The J gene is TRBJ2-7, the V gene TRBV12-3 or TRBV12-4; 7 positions agree with TRBD1. V lost 6 bases, J lost 4 bases, and 6 bases stayed unmatched. CDR3 size: 13 residues. DNA of the CDR3: TGTGCCAGCAGCAAGGGACAGACGTACGAGCAGTACTTC. This codes for CASSKGQTYEQYF.

The rearrangement joins TRBV28 to TRBJ1-3; D uncertain. V lost 5 bases and J 5 bases, leaving 4 bases between the germline ends. The germline V gene has CDR1 MDHEN and CDR2 SYDVKM. This CDR3 spans 11 amino acids. CDR3 loop: CASSPRNTIYF. The DNA of the CDR3 is TGTGCCAGCAGTCCTAGAAACACCATATATTTT. The complete variable domain, with remaining parts taken from reference TRBV28 and TRBJ1-3, reads DVKVTQSSRYLVKRTGEKVFLECVQDMDHENMFWYRQDPGLGLRLIYFSYDVKMKEKGDIPEGYSVSREKKERFSLILESASTNQTSMYLCASSPRNTIYFGEGSWLTVV.

The CDR3 here is CSVVTVVNTGELFF. DNA of the CDR3: TGCAGCGTTGTGACAGTCGTGAACACCGGGGAGCTGTTTTTT. J is TRBJ2-2 and V is TRBV29-1, with D possibly being TRBD1 (5 bases). This CDR3 has 14 amino acids. The V gene's germline CDR1 is SQVTM and CDR2 ANQGSEA. V lost 4 bases, J lost 1 base, and 10 bases lay in between.

This clone has just a few counts. V gene TRBV7-2 combines with J gene TRBJ2-2; D is perhaps TRBD2 (5 bases). The V and J ends lost 0 bases and 6 bases respectively, with 11 bases between them. CDR3 length: 15 residues. Germline V gene lookup returns CDR1 SGHTA and CDR2 FQGNSA. The CDR3 DNA sequence: TGTGCCAGCAGCTTAGCGTGGCGGGCAGCCGGGGAGCTGTTTTTT. Amino acid sequence: CASSLAWRAAGELFF.

This clone was counted a few times. The chain joins TRBV27 to TRBJ2-3; 7 nucleotides align to TRBD1. The CDR3 is made up of 16 amino acids. The V segment lost 4 bases and the J segment 2 bases; nucleotides outside the gene matches: 9. From germline, CDR1 is MNHEY and CDR2 SMNVEV (reference sequence). The CDR3 loop is CASSSPTGRNTDTQYF. CDR3 nucleotides: TGTGCCAGCAGTTCCCCGACAGGGAGAAACACAGATACGCAGTATTTT.

The J gene is TRBJ1-1, the V gene TRBV5-1, with D perhaps matching TRBD1 (6 bases). Trimming stripped 0 bases from V and 4 bases from J, with 13 bases between. Germline lookup yields CDR1 SGHRS and CDR2 YFSETQ. The CDR3 contains 15 residues. The CDR3 sequence: CASSLAAGAGTEAFF. The CDR3 nucleotides read TGCGCCAGCAGCTTGGCTGCAGGGGCGGGCACTGAAGCTTTCTTT.

The chain carries TRBV4-1 and TRBJ2-1, with 16 bases fitting TRBD2. The germline V gene encodes CDR1 MGHRA and CDR2 YSYEKL. CDR3 length: 15 residues. The V segment lost 6 bases and the J segment 7 bases; nucleotides outside the gene matches: 3. In nucleotides, the CDR3 is TGCGCCAGCAGGCCGGGACTAGCGGGAGGGAATGAGCAGTTCTTC. Amino acids: CASRPGLAGGNEQFF.

The V call is TRBV7-3, the J call TRBJ1-1, with D perhaps TRBD1 (6 bases). The CDR3 sequence is 13 residues long. V lost 5 bases and J 1 base, leaving 8 bases between the germline ends. Germline V CDR1 and CDR2: SGHTA, FQGTGA. CDR3 bases: TGTGCCAGCAGCAAGACAGGGAACACTGAAGCTTTCTTT. It encodes CASSKTGNTEAFF.

The chain carries TRBV28 and TRBJ2-1; 10 nucleotides match TRBD2. The CDR3 has 15 residues. Germline values: CDR1 MDHEN, CDR2 SYDVKM. Unmatched junction bases numbered 4, after V lost 2 bases and J lost 6 bases. The CDR3 nucleotides read TGTGCCAGCAGTTTACCTAGCGGGAGTCGCAATGAGCAGTTCTTC. Its protein is CASSLPSGSRNEQFF. Full variable domain (missing parts from reference TRBV28 and TRBJ2-1): DVKVTQSSRYLVKRTGEKVFLECVQDMDHENMFWYRQDPGLGLRLIYFSYDVKMKEKGDIPEGYSVSREKKERFSLILESASTNQTSMYLCASSLPSGSRNEQFFGPGTRLTVL.

The chain combines TRBV5-1 with TRBJ2-5; 15 bases are shared with TRBD2. The CDR3 is 19 residues long. Losses at the gene ends were 4 bases for V and 9 bases for J; bases not matched to a gene: 19. Germline V CDR1 and CDR2: SGHRS, YFSETQ. CDR3 bases: TGCGCCAGCAGCGTCGGTGGACTAGCGGGAGGGTCGAACGGGGGGGCCCAGTACTTC. Amino acid sequence: CASSVGGLAGGSNGGAQYF.